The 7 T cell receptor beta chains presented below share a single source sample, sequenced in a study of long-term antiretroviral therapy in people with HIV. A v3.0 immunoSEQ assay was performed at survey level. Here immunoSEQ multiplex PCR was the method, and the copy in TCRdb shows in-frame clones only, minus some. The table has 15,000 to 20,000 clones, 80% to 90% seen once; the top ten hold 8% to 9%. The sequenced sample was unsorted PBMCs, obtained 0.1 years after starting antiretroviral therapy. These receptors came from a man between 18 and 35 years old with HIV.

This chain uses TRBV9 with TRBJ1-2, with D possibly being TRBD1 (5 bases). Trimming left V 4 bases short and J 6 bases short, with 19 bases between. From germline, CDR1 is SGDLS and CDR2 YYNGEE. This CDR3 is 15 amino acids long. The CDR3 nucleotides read TGTGCCAGCAGCCCCCGGGGCCGGGGCGACGATGGCTACACCTTC. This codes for CASSPRGRGDDGYTF.

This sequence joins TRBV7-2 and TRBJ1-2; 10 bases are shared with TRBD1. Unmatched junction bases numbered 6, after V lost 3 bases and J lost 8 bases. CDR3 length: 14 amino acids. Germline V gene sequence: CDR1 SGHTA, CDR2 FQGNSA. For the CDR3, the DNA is TGTGCCAGCAGCTTTCGACAGGGGGCGGAGGGCTACACCTTC. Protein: CASSFRQGAEGYTF.

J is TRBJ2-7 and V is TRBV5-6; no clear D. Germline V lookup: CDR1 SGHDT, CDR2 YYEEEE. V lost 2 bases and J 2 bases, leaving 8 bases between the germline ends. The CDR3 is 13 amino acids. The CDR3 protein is CASSLAGTYEQYF. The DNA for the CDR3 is TGTGCCAGCAGCTTAGCAGGAACCTACGAGCAGTACTTC.

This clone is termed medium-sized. Here the CDR3 reads CASSLGLPGELFF. The CDR3 coding sequence is TGTGCCAGCAGCTTAGGCCTTCCCGGGGAGCTGTTTTTT. The chain couples TRBV13 to TRBJ2-2; no clear D. Trimming took off 0 bases at V and 6 bases at J, with 5 bases between the two ends. Germline V gene sequence: CDR1 PRHDT, CDR2 FYEKMQ (reference sequence). This CDR3 region has 13 residues.

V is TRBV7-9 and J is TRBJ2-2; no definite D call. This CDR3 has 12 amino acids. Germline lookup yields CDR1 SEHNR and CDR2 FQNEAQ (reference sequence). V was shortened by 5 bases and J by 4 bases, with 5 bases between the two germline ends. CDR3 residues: CASSLGTGELFF. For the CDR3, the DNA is TGTGCCAGCAGCCTTGGCACCGGGGAGCTGTTTTTT.

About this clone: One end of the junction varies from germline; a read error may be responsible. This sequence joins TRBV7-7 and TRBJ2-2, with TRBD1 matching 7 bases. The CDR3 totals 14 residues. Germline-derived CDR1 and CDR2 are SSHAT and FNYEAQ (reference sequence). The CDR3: CASSIGTAAGELFF. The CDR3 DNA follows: TGTGCTAGCAGCATAGGGACAGCCGCCGGGGAGCTGTTTTTT.

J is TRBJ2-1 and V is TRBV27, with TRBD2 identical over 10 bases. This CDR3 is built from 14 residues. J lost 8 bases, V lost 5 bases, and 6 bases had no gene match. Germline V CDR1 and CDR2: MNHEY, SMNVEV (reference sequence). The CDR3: CASSILAGIDEQFF. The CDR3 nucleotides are TGTGCCAGCAGTATACTAGCGGGGATTGATGAGCAGTTCTTC.